The 5 T cell receptor beta chains listed next were all sequenced from one sample in a study of cytomegalovirus exposure and HLA in healthy donors (dated by TCRdb to about 2017). Libraries were made using the immunoSEQ multiplex PCR assay. A mixture of 60 forward primers for TCR Vbeta segments and 13 reverse primers for TCR Jbeta segments was used in the multiplex PCR. TCRdb obtained this table from immuneACCESS and retained in-frame rearrangements with V and J assigned. These tables miss some clones; where compared with another copy, unresolved V genes account for less than half of the shortfall, and the remainder is unexplained. The sample contains around 150,000 clones, about 80% of them found a single time. The top ten clones comprise under 15% of the sample. The sequencing sample was made of PBMCs. These TCRs come from a woman between 35 and 50 years old in good health and CMV-seronegative.

For this clone: At one end, the junction sequence differs from germline, possibly due to a read error. V and J are TRBV7-7 and TRBJ2-5; 8 bases fit TRBD1. There are 13 residues in the CDR3. Germline CDR1 and CDR2: SSHAT and FNYEAQ (reference sequence). This CDR3 is CASSANRGETQYF. Here the CDR3 DNA reads TGTGCTAGCAGCGCAAACAGGGGGGAGACCCAGTACTTC. Filled out from reference TRBV7-7 and TRBJ2-5, the complete variable domain reads GAGVSQSPRYKVTKRGQDVTLRCDPISSHATLYWYQQALGQGPEFLTYFNYEAQPDKSGLPSDRFSAERPEGSISTLTIQRTEQRDSAMYRCASSANRGETQYFGPGTRLLVL.

This chain connects TRBV9 to TRBJ2-3, with D hard to call. Germline V lookup: CDR1 SGDLS, CDR2 YYNGEE. V was shortened by 6 bases and J by 2 bases, with 13 bases between the two germline ends. This CDR3 contains 14 residues. CDR3 DNA: TGTGCCAGCAACGATGGGCCCCCCACAGATACGCAGTATTTT. The encoded protein is CASNDGPPTDTQYF. Filled out from reference TRBV9 and TRBJ2-3, the complete variable domain reads DSGVTQTPKHLITATGQRVTLRCSPRSGDLSVYWYQQSLDQGLQFLIQYYNGEERAKGNILERFSAQQFPDLHSELNLSSLELGDSALYFCASNDGPPTDTQYFGPGTRLTVL.

The J gene is TRBJ1-5, the V gene TRBV28; D is unresolved. CDR3 length equals 14 residues. The V and J ends lost 3 bases and 3 bases respectively, with 9 bases between them. The germline CDR1 and CDR2 sequences are MDHEN and SYDVKM. CDR3: CASSLGRPNQPQHF. Written as DNA, the CDR3 is TGTGCCAGCAGTTTGGGGAGACCCAATCAGCCCCAGCATTTT.

The gene calls are TRBV10-3 and TRBJ2-5, with a possible D match to TRBD1 (6 bases). The CDR3 length is 13 residues. Trimming stripped 6 bases from V and 4 bases from J, with 12 bases between. CDR1 is ENHRY, CDR2 SYGVKD, per germline. CDR3 DNA: TGTGCCATCAGAAACAGGGAAGCAGAGACCCAGTACTTC. Its translation is CAIRNREAETQYF.

The CDR3 DNA is TGTGCCAGCAGCTTAGCCCGGCGGGAGATAACCGATGAGCAGTTCTTC. As protein: CASSLARREITDEQFF. V and J are TRBV7-6 and TRBJ2-1; 7 bases are a match to TRBD2. The germline gives CDR1 SGHVS, CDR2 FNYEAQ. The V segment lost 0 bases and the J segment 8 bases; nucleotides outside the gene matches: 10. CDR3 length: 16 residues.